This T cell receptor (beta chain) was sequenced during a study of patients and donors after allogeneic stem cell transplantation. V lost 3 bases, J lost 5 bases, and 6 bases stayed unmatched. Looked up from germline, CDR1 is KGHDR and CDR2 is SFDVKD. CDR3 length: 16 amino acids. TCRdb passed the RT-PCR reads through MiXCR, listing each CDR3 protein once. The data show approximately 31,000 distinct CDR3 sequences, about 37% seen once. Sequenced: blood, either unsorted or a sorted T cell fraction (not recorded which). This receptor was taken from a human donor who was either an allogeneic HSCT recipient or a stem cell or donor lymphocyte infusion donor (not recorded which). It is not recorded whose cells these are; they may come from a transplant donor. The V gene is TRBV24-1, the J gene TRBJ1-5; the match to TRBD1 covers 10 bases. The CDR3: CATSDERTGGDQPQHF. The CDR3, as DNA: TGTGCCACCAGTGATGAAAGGACAGGGGGGGATCAGCCCCAGCATTTT.